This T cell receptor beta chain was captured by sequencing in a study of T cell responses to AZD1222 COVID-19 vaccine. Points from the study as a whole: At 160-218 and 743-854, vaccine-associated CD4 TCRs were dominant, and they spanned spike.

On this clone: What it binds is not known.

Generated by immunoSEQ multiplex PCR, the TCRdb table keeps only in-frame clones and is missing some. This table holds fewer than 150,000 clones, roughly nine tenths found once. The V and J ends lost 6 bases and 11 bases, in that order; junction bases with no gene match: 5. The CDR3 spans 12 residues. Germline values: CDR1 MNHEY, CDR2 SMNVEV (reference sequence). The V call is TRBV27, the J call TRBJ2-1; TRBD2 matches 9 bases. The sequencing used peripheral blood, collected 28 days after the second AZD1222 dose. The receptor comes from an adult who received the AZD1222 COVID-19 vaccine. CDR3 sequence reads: CASRQGLAQQFF. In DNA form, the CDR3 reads TGTGCCAGCAGACAGGGACTAGCCCAGCAGTTCTTC.